These 29 T cell receptor beta chains were sequenced from one sample in a study of blood T cells in healthy people across ages. A sample-barcoded 5' primer and a J-beta primer mix were used in a second PCR of roughly 7 to 11 cycles. One entry per CDR3 protein results from TCRdb running MiXCR on the 5' RACE reads. The sample yields fewer than 750,000 distinct CDR3 sequences, more than 45% seen once. Sequenced material: blood. The receptor set was obtained from a woman of 80 years or more in good health.

In the case of this clonotype: Mismatch with germline at one junction end may stem from a read error. The chain combines TRBV7-7 with TRBJ2-1; 7 positions match TRBD2. The better agreement between TRBJ2-7 and the DNA end casts doubt on the J call. The CDR3 consists of 15 residues. In germline, CDR1 is SSHAT, CDR2 FNYEAQ (reference sequence). CDR3 in DNA: TGTGCTAGCAGCTTGGGAGGGAGGGGCTACAATGAGCAGTACTTC. Protein sequence: CASSLGGRGYNEQYF.

This clonotype showed up just a few times. The chain carries TRBV18 and TRBJ1-4; 8 bases line up with TRBD1. Trimming took 3 bases from V and 8 from J; bases not matched to a gene: 8. The CDR3 is 15 residues long. Germline assignment: CDR1 KGHSH and CDR2 LQKENI. CDR3 DNA sequence: TGTGCCAGCTCACCTATGACAGGGGTGGAGGAAAAACTGTTTTTT. Its protein product is CASSPMTGVEEKLFF.

The chain joins TRBV19 to TRBJ2-5; 8 bases are a match to TRBD2. J lost 1 base, V lost 5 bases, and 6 bases had no gene match. The CDR3 sequence is 15 residues long. Germline V CDR1 and CDR2: LNHDA, SQIVND (reference sequence). The CDR3 DNA sequence: TGTGCCAGTAGTGAGATAGCGGGGTTCCAAGAGACCCAGTACTTC. Its protein product is CASSEIAGFQETQYF.

This rearrangement joins TRBV12-3 or TRBV12-4 to TRBJ2-5; weak D call: TRBD1 (6 bases). There are 15 residues in the CDR3. Trimming removed 6 bases from V and 4 bases from J, with 18 bases in between. In DNA, the CDR3 is TGTGCCAGCAGATCCCGGGACACCCTCGCAGAGACCCAGTACTTC. Residues: CASRSRDTLAETQYF.

The chain combines TRBV6-5 with TRBJ2-1, with TRBD2 matching 12 bases. With V trimmed by 0 bases and J by 3 bases, 6 bases remained unmatched. The V gene's germline CDR1 is MNHEY and CDR2 SVGAGI. This CDR3 is built from 18 residues. This chain's CDR3 is CASSYSSRGLAGYNEQFF. CDR3 nucleotides: TGTGCCAGCAGTTACTCAAGTAGGGGACTAGCGGGCTACAATGAGCAGTTCTTC.

The V call is TRBV5-1, the J call TRBJ2-5, with D possibly being TRBD2 (5 bases). Germline V lookup: CDR1 SGHRS, CDR2 YFSETQ. Between the trimmed V and J ends, which lost 4 bases and 11 bases, there was a span of 18 bases. The CDR3 contains 13 residues. DNA for the CDR3: TGCGCCAGCAGCACGGCGGACTTTCAAGAGCAGTACTTC. Amino acid sequence: CASSTADFQEQYF.

In this sample, this clonotype turned up a few times. This chain uses TRBV10-3 with TRBJ2-3; 8 bases fit TRBD2. V lost 6 bases to trimming and J lost 1 base; unmatched junction nucleotides: 12. The germline V gene has CDR1 ENHRY and CDR2 SYGVKD. The CDR3 length is 17 residues. The CDR3 loop is CAISGSRGTSGTDTQYF. CDR3 DNA sequence: TGTGCCATCAGCGGGAGCCGGGGGACTAGTGGCACAGATACGCAGTATTTT.

A remark on this clonotype: A clone one base away is much larger, so this may be a read error. The CDR3 DNA reads as TGCAGTGCTAGGGGGACTAGCGGGGATTTCTACGAGCAGTACTTC. Protein: CSARGTSGDFYEQYF. The chain uses TRBV20-1 and TRBJ2-7, with TRBD2 matching 13 bases. V lost 3 bases and J lost 3; bases outside the gene matches: 5. The germline V gene encodes CDR1 DFQATT and CDR2 SNEGSKA (reference sequence). The CDR3 is made up of 15 amino acids.

This clonotype has more than one count but fewer than ten. This rearrangement joins TRBV5-1 to TRBJ2-7; D is possibly TRBD1 (5 bases). This CDR3 contains 14 residues. Germline loops: CDR1 SGHRS, CDR2 YFSETQ. V was shortened by 1 base and J by 3 bases, with 11 bases between the two germline ends. The CDR3 loop reads CASSLYPDSYEQYF. CDR3 DNA sequence: TGCGCCAGCAGCTTGTACCCTGACAGCTACGAGCAGTACTTC.

The chain carries TRBV5-6 and TRBJ2-5; perhaps TRBD2 as D (5 bases). The J call may be faulty, since TRBJ2-7 better matches the DNA end. Germline-derived CDR1 and CDR2 are SGHDT and YYEEEE. This CDR3 comprises 16 residues. CDR3 sequence: CASSDDGSRELYEQYF. CDR3 coding DNA: TGTGCCAGCAGCGACGATGGGAGCCGGGAACTTTACGAGCAGTACTTC.

In its sample, this clonotype was seen many times. This sequence joins TRBV20-1 and TRBJ2-1, with 11 bases that match TRBD2. Trimming took 1 base from V and 1 from J; bases not matched to a gene: 3. This CDR3 contains 16 residues. The germline gives CDR1 DFQATT, CDR2 SNEGSKA (reference sequence). The CDR3 DNA follows: TGCAGTGCTAGAGGGACTAGCGGGTTATCCTACAATGAGCAGTTCTTC. Its translation is CSARGTSGLSYNEQFF.

With regard to this clonotype: A read error may explain this, as a much larger clone is one base away. This rearrangement joins TRBV2 to TRBJ2-7; D not certain. Germline V gene data show CDR1 as SNHLY and CDR2 as FYNNEI. The CDR3 covers 14 residues. Trimming left V 4 bases short and J 2 bases short, with 12 bases between. CDR3 sequence reads: CASSAAKSAYEQYF. CDR3 DNA: TGTGCCAGCAGTGCGGCTAAGAGCGCCTACGAGCAGTACTTC.

CDR3 protein: CASSSQGGNTIYF. Written as DNA, the CDR3 is TGTGCCAGCAGTTCCCAGGGCGGAAACACCATATATTTT. The genes are TRBV7-9 and TRBJ1-3; possible D gene TRBD1, 5 bases. The CDR3 runs 13 residues. The V gene lost 6 bases and the J gene lost 4 bases, with 10 bases spanning the gap. Germline CDR1 and CDR2: SEHNR and FQNEAQ (reference sequence).

As to this clonotype: A read error may account for a junction end that differs from germline. The V gene is TRBV24-1, the J gene TRBJ2-1, with a possible D match to TRBD1 (5 bases). Germline V CDR1 and CDR2: KGHDR, SFDVKD. The CDR3 sequence is 13 residues long. CDR3 in amino acids: CATIDTNRNEQFF. Written as DNA, the CDR3 is TGTGCCACCATTGATACCAACAGGAATGAGCAGTTCTTC.

This clonotype showed up just a few times. The V and J genes are TRBV5-1 and TRBJ2-2; weak D call: TRBD2 (6 bases). Trimming stripped 2 bases from V and 4 bases from J, with 15 bases between. Germline lookup yields CDR1 SGHRS and CDR2 YFSETQ. The CDR3 has 16 amino acids. In DNA, the CDR3 is TGCGCCAGCAGCTTTGTCCCTAGCGATGGCACCGGGGAGCTGTTTTTT. Its translation is CASSFVPSDGTGELFF.

A remark on this clonotype: A clone one base away is much larger, so this may be a read error. The chain carries TRBV28 and TRBJ2-3; TRBD2 aligns across 8 bases. Germline values: CDR1 MDHEN, CDR2 SYDVKM. The CDR3 length is 13 residues. In DNA form, the CDR3 reads TGTACCAGCAGGGAAGCGGGGGCAGATACGCAGTATTTT. Translating it yields CTSREAGADTQYF. The complete variable domain, with remaining parts taken from reference TRBV28 and TRBJ2-3, reads DVKVTQSSRYLVKRTGEKVFLECVQDMDHENMFWYRQDPGLGLRLIYFSYDVKMKEKGDIPEGYSVSREKKERFSLILESASTNQTSMYLCTSREAGADTQYFGPGTRLTVL.

Ten or more counts support this clonotype. The chain employs TRBV7-2 and TRBJ2-7; the D gene is possibly TRBD1 (5 bases). The CDR3 runs 14 residues. Trimming shortened V by 3 bases and J by 0 bases, and 9 bases separated the two germline ends. Germline V CDR1 and CDR2: SGHTA, FQGNSA. The CDR3 nucleotides are TGTGCCAGCAGCTTCTACAGGTTCTCCTACGAGCAGTACTTC. Its protein is CASSFYRFSYEQYF.

The V and J genes are TRBV5-5 and TRBJ2-7, with a possible D match to TRBD1 (6 bases). The V end was cut by 1 base, the J end by 3 bases, with 17 bases between. This CDR3 comprises 16 residues. Germline V lookup: CDR1 SGHKS, CDR2 YYEKEE (reference sequence). As DNA, the CDR3 is TGTGCCAGCAGCTTGAATCCCGGGATCAGGGGCTACGAGCAGTACTTC. This codes for CASSLNPGIRGYEQYF.

The chain has TRBV29-1 and TRBJ1-1; D is undetermined. V was shortened by 6 bases and J by 2 bases, with 10 bases between the two germline ends. CDR3 length: 12 residues. Germline V gene sequence: CDR1 SQVTM, CDR2 ANQGSEA. The CDR3 sequence: CSVDFDNTEAFF. The DNA of the CDR3 is TGCAGCGTCGACTTTGACAACACTGAAGCTTTCTTT.

Ten or more counts support this clonotype. V and J are TRBV6-4 and TRBJ2-5, with D possibly TRBD1 on 5 matching bases. Looked up from germline, CDR1 is MRHNA and CDR2 is SNTAGT. The V and J ends lost 0 bases and 9 bases respectively, with 14 bases between them. This CDR3 is built from 14 residues. CDR3 nucleotide sequence: TGTGCCAGCAGTGACTCCCAGGGATTAGGGGCCCAGTACTTC. Translated: CASSDSQGLGAQYF.

The V call is TRBV12-3 or TRBV12-4, the J call TRBJ2-2; D is possibly TRBD1 (5 bases). The CDR3 contains 14 residues. The germline V and J ends were trimmed by 3 bases and 4 bases, with 9 bases remaining between them. The CDR3 DNA reads TGTGCCAGCAGTTTGCCAGGGCGCACCGGGGAGCTGTTTTTT. Its translation is CASSLPGRTGELFF.

The chain carries TRBV7-3 and TRBJ2-3, with D maybe TRBD2 (6 bases). Trimming took off 4 bases at V and 5 bases at J, with 25 bases between the two ends. This CDR3 contains 18 residues. Germline V CDR1 and CDR2: SGHTA, FQGTGA. The CDR3 DNA reads as TGTGCCAGCAGCTCAGTGTCCGTTTGGGGGAGGAGCGGAGATACGCAGTATTTT. It translates to CASSSVSVWGRSGDTQYF.

Comment on this clonotype: A much larger clonotype is one base distant, so this may be a read error. The chain combines TRBV20-1 with TRBJ2-7; tentatively, D is TRBD1 or TRBD2 (6 bases each). This CDR3 spans 13 amino acids. CDR1 and CDR2 (germline): DFQATT, SNEGSKA (reference sequence). Between the trimmed V and J ends, which lost 1 base and 1 base, there was a span of 8 bases. This CDR3 is CSARGGASYEQYF. The CDR3 DNA reads TGCAGTGCTAGAGGGGGGGCTTCCTACGAGCAGTACTTC.

In this sample, this clonotype turned up once. The V and J genes are TRBV20-1 and TRBJ2-4, with D possibly being TRBD2 (5 bases). This CDR3 spans 15 amino acids. Trimming cost V 3 bases and J 0 bases, with 12 bases left between them. Germline V lookup: CDR1 DFQATT, CDR2 SNEGSKA (reference sequence). CDR3 residues: CSARGSGIAKNIQYF. In nucleotides, the CDR3 is TGCAGTGCTAGGGGAAGCGGCATAGCCAAAAACATTCAGTACTTC.

The chain employs TRBV15 and TRBJ2-6, with D tentatively TRBD1 (6 bases). V dropped 3 bases and J dropped 0 bases, with 9 bases sitting between them. The CDR3 length is 16 residues. Germline CDR1 and CDR2: LNHNV and YYDKDF (reference sequence). The CDR3 DNA follows: TGTGCCACCAGCAGGTTCAGGGGCTCTGGGGCCAACGTCCTGACTTTC. Its protein product is CATSRFRGSGANVLTF.

As regards this clonotype: The junction and the germline gene differ at one end; a read error may be behind it. The genes are TRBV3-1 and TRBJ2-1, with D maybe TRBD1 (5 bases). Germline V lookup: CDR1 LGHDT, CDR2 YNNKEL (reference sequence). The CDR3 is 13 amino acids. CDR3 in amino acids: CASSQGPIIERFF. The CDR3 DNA reads TGTGCCAGCAGCCAGGGGCCCATCATCGAGCGGTTCTTC.

As regards this clonotype: One base away lies a much larger clone, so this may be a sequencing read error. The chain is built from TRBV10-3 and TRBJ2-1, with a possible D match to TRBD1 (6 bases). Per germline, CDR1 ENHRY and CDR2 SYGVKD. The CDR3 length is 16 residues. Here the CDR3 DNA reads TGTACCATCAGTGAGTCTGGGGGAGTGGGGGCCAATGAGCAGTTCTTC. The encoded protein is CTISESGGVGANEQFF.

This chain joins TRBV7-2 and TRBJ2-3, with D unclear. From germline, CDR1 is SGHTA and CDR2 FQGNSA. CDR3 length equals 14 residues. With 5 bases removed from V and 0 bases from J, the gap between germline ends came to 9 bases. The CDR3 spells CASSPVISTDTQYF. CDR3 sequence (DNA): TGTGCCAGCAGCCCTGTAATAAGCACAGATACGCAGTATTTT.

Only a few counts were recorded for this clonotype. This rearrangement joins TRBV5-4 to TRBJ2-3, with TRBD2 matching over 14 bases. The CDR3 spans 18 residues. The V segment lost 4 bases and the J segment 1 base; nucleotides outside the gene matches: 8. Germline CDR1 reads SGHNT; CDR2 reads YYREEE (reference sequence). CDR3 DNA sequence: TGTGCCAGCAGCCTAGGGACTAGCGGGAGTCGTGGCACAGATACGCAGTATTTT. It specifies CASSLGTSGSRGTDTQYF.